These T cell receptor beta chains were read from a single sample in a study of tumor-infiltrating lymphocytes in localized non-small cell lung cancer. TCRdb's copy holds only in-frame clones and misses some; the assay was immunoSEQ multiplex PCR. Of around 18,000 clones in the sample, 40% to 45% were seen once. The sequenced material came from lung tumor tissue. The receptors were gathered from a human donor with non-small cell lung cancer. CDR3s include the opening cysteine and the closing phenylalanine or tryptophan. D genes are given only for firm matches. Where a row states a size, it is once, few, many or the class of an expanded clone; other rows omit it.

TRBV19	TRBJ1-1	TRBD1	few	CATLDRLNTEAFF	TGTGCCACCCTGGACAGGCTGAACACTGAAGCTTTCTTT
TRBV11-2	TRBJ2-1	TRBD2	.	CASSRGGLAGGLLYNEQFF	TGTGCCAGCAGTAGGGGGGGACTAGCGGGGGGTCTCCTTTACAATGAGCAGTTCTTC
TRBV28	TRBJ2-2	TRBD2	.	CAIREAGAGELFF	TGTGCCATCCGTGAAGCGGGGGCCGGGGAGCTGTTTTTT
TRBV27	TRBJ2-7	TRBD2	.	CASRWTSGEYYEQYF	TGTGCCAGCAGGTGGACTAGCGGGGAATACTACGAGCAGTACTTC
TRBV5-1	TRBJ2-6	TRBD1	.	CASSLARDSGKGFSGANVLTF	TGCGCCAGCAGCTTGGCGAGGGACAGTGGAAAGGGGTTTTCTGGGGCCAACGTCCTGACTTTC
TRBV29-1	TRBJ2-5	TRBD1	.	CSVDLTGDETQYF	TGCAGCGTTGACCTGACAGGGGACGAGACCCAGTACTTC
TRBV27	TRBJ2-5	.	.	CASSYSISQGGQETQYF	TGTGCCAGCAGTTACTCGATAAGCCAGGGTGGCCAAGAGACCCAGTACTTC
TRBV6-5	TRBJ1-2	.	.	CASSYSGSKGLDGYTF	TGTGCCAGCAGTTACTCCGGGTCTAAGGGGCTGGATGGCTACACCTTC
TRBV28	TRBJ1-2	.	.	CASRLGSGNYGYTF	TGTGCCAGCAGGCTAGGGTCTGGGAACTATGGCTACACCTTC
TRBV6-4	TRBJ1-2	.	.	CASSDGSRVHGYTF	TGTGCCAGCAGTGACGGTAGCAGGGTACATGGCTACACCTTC
TRBV11-2	TRBJ2-5	TRBD1	.	CASSFHGTGDETQYF	TGTGCCAGCAGCTTCCATGGGACAGGGGATGAGACCCAGTACTTC
TRBV6-5	TRBJ1-1	.	.	CASSYWDNTEAFF	TGTGCCAGCAGTTACTGGGATAACACTGAAGCTTTCTTT
TRBV2	TRBJ1-5	.	.	CASSYSGGRQPQHF	TGTGCCAGCAGTTACTCAGGAGGACGTCAGCCCCAGCATTTT
TRBV11-2	TRBJ1-1	.	.	CASSLAGTILKAFF	TGTGCCAGCAGCTTAGCAGGTACAATACTCAAAGCTTTCTTT
TRBV30	TRBJ2-7	.	few	CASTPDDSYEQYF	TGTGCCTCCACGCCAGATGACAGCTACGAGCAGTACTTC
TRBV28	TRBJ1-6	.	.	CASSPGNRASPLHF	TGTGCCAGCAGCCCAGGGAATCGCGCTTCACCCCTCCACTTT
TRBV18	TRBJ2-7	TRBD1	.	CASLTGTGTYEQYF	TGTGCCAGCCTGACCGGGACAGGGACCTACGAGCAGTACTTC
TRBV11-3	TRBJ1-2	TRBD1	.	CASSFGTGGHYGYTF	TGTGCCAGCAGCTTCGGGACAGGGGGGCACTATGGCTACACCTTC
TRBV7-9	TRBJ1-1	.	.	CASSLVYSYTEAFF	TGTGCCAGCAGCTTAGTTTACAGCTACACTGAAGCTTTCTTT
TRBV15	TRBJ2-3	.	few	CATSGMNTDTQYF	TGTGCCACCAGCGGGATGAACACAGATACGCAGTATTTT
TRBV5-6	TRBJ2-1	.	.	CASSFRRTNHNEQFF	TGTGCCAGCAGCTTTCGCAGGACTAACCACAATGAGCAGTTCTTC
TRBV7-2	TRBJ1-2	.	.	CASSLTLAYGYTF	TGTGCCAGCAGCTTAACCCTTGCCTATGGCTACACCTTC
TRBV5-1	TRBJ2-1	.	.	CATKEDWANNEQFF	TGCGCCACCAAGGAGGATTGGGCTAACAATGAGCAGTTCTTC
TRBV30	TRBJ2-3	.	.	CAWTTRFADTQYF	TGTGCCTGGACTACTAGGTTCGCAGATACGCAGTATTTT
TRBV6-6	TRBJ1-4	.	few	CASKRGQGISNEKLFF	TGTGCCAGCAAGCGAGGGCAGGGAATATCTAATGAAAAACTGTTTTTT
TRBV7-8	TRBJ2-7	TRBD2	few	CASSPSGVGEQYF	TGTGCCAGCAGCCCTAGCGGGGTGGGCGAGCAGTACTTC
TRBV28	TRBJ2-3	TRBD1	.	CASTSSGTGDSDTQYF	TGTGCCAGCACCTCCTCCGGGACAGGGGATTCAGATACGCAGTATTTT
TRBV7-2	TRBJ1-4	TRBD1	few	CASSSTGGQEKLFF	TGTGCCAGCAGCTCGACAGGGGGCCAGGAAAAACTGTTTTTT
TRBV4-2	TRBJ1-1	.	.	CASSQDRPPGTNTEAFF	TGTGCCAGCAGCCAAGATCGTCCCCCAGGGACGAACACTGAAGCTTTCTTT
TRBV7-8	TRBJ2-7	.	many	CASSVAEHEQYF	TGTGCCAGCAGCGTCGCGGAGCACGAGCAGTACTTC
TRBV9	TRBJ2-3	TRBD2	.	CASSLRERGGRADTQYF	TGTGCCAGCAGCCTCAGGGAGCGGGGGGGCAGGGCAGATACGCAGTATTTT
TRBV6-1	TRBJ1-2	TRBD1	.	CASSESIGTGPGYTF	TGTGCCAGCAGTGAATCAATCGGGACAGGTCCGGGCTACACCTTC
TRBV5-1	TRBJ2-1	TRBD2	many	CASSGGTSGGREQFF	TGCGCCAGCAGCGGCGGGACTAGCGGGGGACGGGAGCAGTTCTTC
TRBV29-1	TRBJ1-3	.	.	CSVVGGEFSGNTIYF	TGCAGCGTTGTGGGGGGAGAGTTCTCTGGAAACACCATATATTTT
TRBV10-3	TRBJ2-7	.	.	CAISESRANEQYF	TGTGCCATCAGTGAGTCGAGAGCCAACGAGCAGTACTTC
TRBV5-1	TRBJ2-2	TRBD1	.	CASSDGQGGTGELFF	TGCGCCAGCAGCGACGGACAGGGGGGCACCGGGGAGCTGTTTTTT
TRBV5-4	TRBJ2-7	.	.	CASSWDGYYEQYF	TGTGCCAGCAGCTGGGACGGTTACTACGAGCAGTACTTC
TRBV7-3	TRBJ1-3	TRBD1	.	CASSSDRGRGNTIYF	TGTGCCAGCAGCTCGGACAGGGGGCGAGGAAACACCATATATTTT